This T cell receptor (beta chain) was observed in a study of blood T cell repertoires in COVID-19. Study-level background: The United States, Italy and Spain were the sources of the acute and convalescent COVID-19 samples.

CDR1 WNHNN and CDR2 SYGVQD come from the germline V gene (reference sequence). Trimming removed 6 bases at V and 8 bases at J, with 16 bases between. CDR3 length: 13 residues. The sample holds a few counts of this clone. TCRdb keeps only in-frame clones here, not all; method: immunoSEQ multiplex PCR. This sample has about 59,000 clones, with around four fifths found just once. This receptor was taken from a woman aged 70 to 79 with acute or convalescent COVID-19. The sequenced sample consisted of peripheral blood. The genes are TRBV10-1 and TRBJ1-2, with D uncertain. The CDR3 DNA follows: TGCGCCAGCAGCGCGGGTCCGGGTCGGGGCTACACCTTC. Protein product: CASSAGPGRGYTF.